Shown below are 10 T cell receptor beta chains from a single sample sequenced in a study of T cell repertoires in cytomegalovirus infection. No antigen has been assigned to these receptors. TCRdb processed the reads anew with MiXCR; each CDR3 protein has one entry. The top ten hold about two thirds of the sample, which has about 55,000 distinct CDR3 sequences, more than 15% seen once. The input for sequencing was CD8+ T cells from cultured PBMCs, taken from culture after CMV antigen stimulation. Receptors were obtained from a human donor in good health (CMV status not recorded). Some clones in this sample may be carry-over from other donors' samples.

This sequence joins TRBV6-1 and TRBJ1-1, with D perhaps TRBD1 (6 bases). Germline V lookup: CDR1 MNHNS, CDR2 SASEGT. CDR3 size: 14 residues. V was trimmed by 7 bases and J by 1 base, leaving 13 bases between them. The CDR3 nucleotides read TGTGCCAGCACTGGAGGGGGGGGGAACACTGAAGCTTTCTTT. As protein: CASTGGGGNTEAFF.

A few counts support this clonotype. CDR3 sequence reads: CASSLGREAHYNEQFF. DNA for the CDR3: TGTGCCAGCAGCTTGGGGCGGGAGGCCCATTACAATGAGCAGTTCTTC. The genes are TRBV7-6 and TRBJ2-1, with 8 bases fitting TRBD2. Unmatched junction bases numbered 8, after V lost 3 bases and J lost 4 bases. This CDR3 has 16 residues. CDR1 and CDR2 from the germline V gene are SGHVS and FNYEAQ.

This clonotype came up a few times. The V and J genes are TRBV7-3 and TRBJ2-1; TRBD2 is a possible D gene (6 bases). Per germline, CDR1 SGHTA and CDR2 FQGTGA. Trimming pared 1 base from V and 7 bases from J, leaving 11 bases between. The CDR3 has 14 residues. CDR3 sequence (DNA): TGTGCCAGCAGCTTAAAGGGCGGGATTAATGAGCAGTTCTTC. The encoded protein is CASSLKGGINEQFF.

The chain combines TRBV6-5 with TRBJ2-7; no clear D. The CDR3 is made up of 12 amino acids. V was shortened by 4 bases and J by 12 bases, with 16 bases between the two germline ends. Looked up from germline, CDR1 is MNHEY and CDR2 is SVGAGI. CDR3 sequence (DNA): TGTGCCAGCAGTTCCGACTCTTTCAGTTGGTACTTC. Translating it yields CASSSDSFSWYF.

This clonotype occurred a few times. As DNA, the CDR3 is TGTGCCAGCAGCTTAACGGGGTTCACTGAAGCTTTCTTT. Translated, it gives CASSLTGFTEAFF. The genes are TRBV7-6 and TRBJ1-1, with D unresolved. The germline gives CDR1 SGHVS, CDR2 FNYEAQ. With 2 bases removed from V and 4 bases from J, the gap between germline ends came to 8 bases. The CDR3 is made up of 13 amino acids.

The V call is TRBV7-6, the J call TRBJ1-4; possible D gene TRBD1, 6 bases. Germline assignment: CDR1 SGHVS and CDR2 FNYEAQ. This CDR3 contains 16 residues. V was cut by 5 bases and J by 2 bases, with 15 bases left in between. The CDR3 bases are TGTGCCAGCAGCCGACTTGGGGGGGCGACTAATGAAAAACTGTTTTTT. This translates into CASSRLGGATNEKLFF.

This chain connects TRBV7-2 to TRBJ2-7; no clear D. The CDR3 loop spans 14 amino acids. Germline V gene sequence: CDR1 SGHTA, CDR2 FQGNSA. Trimming shortened V by 1 base and J by 7 bases, and 14 bases separated the two germline ends. The CDR3 nucleotides are TGTGCCAGCAGCTTAGGGGCGACGCTATGGGAGCAGTACTTC. It is translated as CASSLGATLWEQYF.

This clonotype has only a few counts. The chain combines TRBV7-9 with TRBJ2-3; D uncertain. Trimming cost V 9 bases and J 2 bases, with 24 bases left between them. CDR3 length equals 17 residues. The V gene's germline CDR1 is SEHNR and CDR2 FQNEAQ (reference sequence). The CDR3 DNA reads TGTGCCAGTTCCCCCGGCCCGGCCGGATCTTCCACAGATACGCAGTATTTT. Encoded protein: CASSPGPAGSSTDTQYF.

The sample holds a few counts of this clonotype. The chain uses TRBV7-8 and TRBJ2-7; 7 bases agree with TRBD2. The CDR3 length is 16 residues. Per germline, CDR1 SGHVS and CDR2 FQNEAQ. The V gene end was trimmed by 5 bases and the J gene end by 3 bases; junction bases not matched to a gene: 13. This CDR3 is CASSPPSEGGYYEQYF. The DNA for the CDR3 is TGTGCCAGCAGCCCCCCTTCTGAGGGAGGGTACTACGAGCAGTACTTC.

This clonotype was detected a few times. CDR3: CASSISGSTDTQYF. CDR3 nucleotide sequence: TGTGCCAGCAGCATTAGCGGAAGCACAGATACGCAGTATTTT. The chain employs TRBV7-9 and TRBJ2-3; TRBD2 might be the D (6 bases). V lost 5 bases and J lost 0, with 9 bases in between. Germline V gene lookup returns CDR1 SEHNR and CDR2 FQNEAQ (reference sequence). CDR3 size: 14 residues.